A single sample is the source of the 20 T cell receptor beta chains below, sequenced in a study of response to subunit inactivated influenza vaccine. One entry per CDR3 protein results from TCRdb running MiXCR on the RT-PCR reads. This repertoire shows around 710,000 distinct CDR3 sequences, about 14% found once; its top ten account for 6.5% to 8.5%. The sample was PBMCs from blood, taken 14 to 15 days before vaccination. The receptors here all came from a man aged 45-60 years who received an inactivated influenza vaccine.

This clonotype was counted a few times. This chain's CDR3 is CASSFRTGKAFF. The CDR3 nucleotides are TGTGCCAGCAGCTTTCGGACAGGAAAAGCTTTCTTT. The chain joins TRBV7-2 to TRBJ1-1, with 7 bases fitting TRBD1. The V gene's germline CDR1 is SGHTA and CDR2 FQGNSA. The length of the CDR3 is 12 residues. After removal of 3 bases from V and 9 bases from J, the junction contained 4 bases not matched to a gene. Together with reference TRBV7-2 and TRBJ1-1, the CDR3 gives the full variable domain: GAGVSQSPSNKVTEKGKDVELRCDPISGHTALYWYRQSLGQGLEFLIYFQGNSAPDKSGLPSDRFSAERTGGSVSTLTIQRTQQEDSAVYLCASSFRTGKAFFGQGTRLTVV.

This clonotype was detected ten times or more. This chain joins TRBV6-5 and TRBJ2-2, with a tentative D call TRBD2 (6 bases). Germline CDR1 MNHEY, CDR2 SVGAGI. The CDR3 has 15 residues. V dropped 2 bases and J dropped 0 bases, with 7 bases sitting between them. The CDR3 here is CASSYTSTNTGELFF. DNA of the CDR3: TGTGCCAGCAGTTACACTAGCACGAACACCGGGGAGCTGTTTTTT.

The chain joins TRBV20-1 to TRBJ1-6; D gene ambiguous. V was clipped by 0 bases and J by 6 bases, with 3 bases between them. Germline CDR1 DFQATT, CDR2 SNEGSKA (reference sequence). This CDR3 has 12 amino acids. CDR3 in amino acids: CSARDVNSPLHF. CDR3 nucleotide sequence: TGCAGTGCTAGAGATGTTAATTCACCCCTCCACTTT.

This clonotype was found once. A read error may produce the germline difference seen at one junction end. The chain couples TRBV20-1 to TRBJ1-2, with 8 bases lining up with TRBD1. The CDR3 is 13 amino acids. Germline V gene sequence: CDR1 DFQATT, CDR2 SNEGSKA (reference sequence). CDR3 region: CGATDRANYGYTF. Written as DNA, the CDR3 is TGCGGTGCAACGGACAGGGCGAACTATGGCTACACCTTC.

V and J are TRBV5-1 and TRBJ1-1; the D is unclear. Between the trimmed V and J ends, which lost 2 bases and 0 bases, there was a span of 17 bases. This CDR3 is built from 17 residues. CDR1 and CDR2 from the germline V gene are SGHRS and YFSETQ. The CDR3 reads CASSFAPGRSMNTEAFF. Written as DNA, the CDR3 is TGCGCCAGCAGCTTCGCCCCTGGGAGGTCTATGAACACTGAAGCTTTCTTT.

The CDR3 DNA follows: TGTGCCAGCAGCAAGGAGACTAGCGGGAGTGCCCACGAGCAGTACTTC. It codes for CASSKETSGSAHEQYF. V is TRBV21-1 and J is TRBJ2-7; TRBD2 reflects the table's D call only, with no check against the DNA. TRBV21-1 is flagged as a pseudogene. CDR3 length equals 16 residues.

V and J are TRBV4-2 and TRBJ1-4; TRBD1 matches 8 bases. The V and J ends lost 2 bases and 7 bases, in that order; junction bases with no gene match: 3. The germline V gene has CDR1 LGHNA and CDR2 YNFKEQ. The CDR3 runs 14 residues. CDR3 residues: CASSQRQGFEKLFF. DNA for the CDR3: TGTGCCAGCAGCCAAAGACAGGGGTTTGAAAAACTGTTTTTT.

In this sample, this clonotype turned up a few times. The chain uses TRBV4-3 and TRBJ2-7; 9 bases line up with TRBD2. CDR3 length: 17 residues. V was pared by 3 bases and J by 2 bases, with 11 bases of the junction left unmatched. The V gene's germline CDR1 is LGHNA and CDR2 YSLEER. CDR3 coding DNA: TGCGCCAGCAGCCAGAACCCGACTAGCGGATCTGCCTACGAGCAGTACTTC. Protein sequence: CASSQNPTSGSAYEQYF.

This chain uses TRBV28 with TRBJ1-4; D is possibly TRBD1 (6 bases). In germline, CDR1 is MDHEN, CDR2 SYDVKM. V shed 4 bases and J shed 1 base, with 13 bases lying between them. This CDR3 is 16 amino acids long. CDR3 nucleotide sequence: TGTGCCAGCAGTTCGGGGGGCGACGAAACTAATGAAAAACTGTTTTTT. Its translation: CASSSGGDETNEKLFF.

V and J are TRBV9 and TRBJ1-2; maybe TRBD1 (6 bases). Germline-derived CDR1 and CDR2 are SGDLS and YYNGEE. Trimming stripped 1 base from V and 11 bases from J, with 24 bases between. There are 16 residues in the CDR3. The CDR3 DNA reads as TGTGCCAGCAGCGTAATCTCAGACAGGACGGGTTTCTCTTACACCTTC. This sequence encodes CASSVISDRTGFSYTF.

The chain joins TRBV7-9 to TRBJ1-2; a possible D gene is TRBD1 (5 bases). The germline V gene has CDR1 SEHNR and CDR2 FQNEAQ (reference sequence). The CDR3 totals 14 residues. V gave up 5 bases and J gave up 1 base, with 11 bases separating them. CDR3 residues: CASSTGRLNYGYTF. The DNA for the CDR3 is TGTGCCAGCAGCACGGGGCGACTTAACTATGGCTACACCTTC.

This clonotype was detected many times. V and J are TRBV10-3 and TRBJ2-1, with 11 bases identical to TRBD2. Germline-derived CDR1 and CDR2 are ENHRY and SYGVKD. The V and J ends lost 8 bases and 5 bases, in that order; junction bases with no gene match: 2. The CDR3 has 13 residues. The CDR3 DNA reads as TGTGCCATCGGACTAGCGGGCAACAATGAGCAGTTCTTC. This translates into CAIGLAGNNEQFF.

This rearrangement joins TRBV25-1 to TRBJ2-3, with TRBD1 matching 7 bases. Germline CDR1 and CDR2: MGHDK and SYGVNS. CDR3 length equals 14 residues. With 3 bases clipped from V and 1 base from J, the junction kept 1 base outside the gene matches. CDR3: CASSEQGGTDTQYF. The CDR3 nucleotides read TGTGCCAGCAGTGAGCAGGGGGGCACAGATACGCAGTATTTT.

This clonotype was seen at least ten times. V usage is TRBV9 and J usage is TRBJ2-3, with D unresolved. This CDR3 is 12 amino acids long. CDR1 and CDR2 (germline): SGDLS, YYNGEE. The V gene lost 2 bases and the J gene lost 0 bases, with 1 base spanning the gap. In nucleotides, the CDR3 is TGTGCCAGCAGCGTTAGCACAGATACGCAGTATTTT. It is translated as CASSVSTDTQYF. The full variable domain, its missing parts supplied by reference TRBV9 and TRBJ2-3, is DSGVTQTPKHLITATGQRVTLRCSPRSGDLSVYWYQQSLDQGLQFLIQYYNGEERAKGNILERFSAQQFPDLHSELNLSSLELGDSALYFCASSVSTDTQYFGPGTRLTVL.

This clonotype came up a few times. V usage is TRBV18 and J usage is TRBJ1-1; the D is unclear. The V and J ends lost 1 base and 5 bases respectively, with 5 bases between them. Germline V gene sequence: CDR1 KGHSH, CDR2 LQKENI. The CDR3 runs to 12 residues. CDR3 nucleotide sequence: TGTGCCAGCTCACCACACGGGACTGAAGCTTTCTTT. Protein: CASSPHGTEAFF.

This clonotype was seen ten or more times. This sequence joins TRBV4-3 and TRBJ2-2, with TRBD1 identical over 7 bases. CDR1 is LGHNA and CDR2 is YSLEER in the germline V gene. The V gene end was trimmed by 1 base and the J gene end by 4 bases; junction bases not matched to a gene: 3. The CDR3 runs 15 residues. CDR3 residues: CASSQGQGITGELFF. Here the CDR3 DNA reads TGCGCCAGCAGCCAAGGACAGGGTATCACCGGGGAGCTGTTTTTT.

The chain combines TRBV5-1 with TRBJ2-2, with TRBD2 identical over 10 bases. Germline CDR1 and CDR2: SGHRS and YFSETQ. The V and J ends lost 4 bases and 0 bases, in that order; junction bases with no gene match: 6. The CDR3 is 17 residues long. CDR3 region: CASSPGTSAANTGELFF. CDR3 bases: TGCGCCAGCAGCCCAGGGACTAGCGCGGCGAACACCGGGGAGCTGTTTTTT.

The V call is TRBV6-2 or TRBV6-3, the J call TRBJ1-4; tentative D call: TRBD1 (6 bases). Trimming took 6 bases from V and 7 from J, leaving 15 bases between them. Looked up from germline, CDR1 is MNHEY and CDR2 is SVGEGT. The CDR3 sequence is 14 residues long. CDR3 sequence reads: CASREQGGLEKLFF. The CDR3 DNA reads TGTGCCAGCAGGGAACAGGGAGGTCTTGAAAAACTGTTTTTT.

This clonotype was seen only a few times. V is TRBV11-3 and J is TRBJ2-1, with 8 positions matching TRBD1. V dropped 5 bases and J dropped 5; count of bases not matched to a gene: 5. The germline CDR1 and CDR2 sequences are SGHNT and YENEEA. This CDR3 contains 14 residues. The CDR3 loop reads CASSPRTGNNEQFF. CDR3 in DNA: TGTGCCAGCAGCCCTCGGACAGGGAACAATGAGCAGTTCTTC.

Only a few counts were recorded for this clonotype. V gene TRBV10-3 combines with J gene TRBJ2-5; D uncertain. The germline V gene has CDR1 ENHRY and CDR2 SYGVKD. V was shortened by 6 bases and J by 2 bases, with 10 bases between the two germline ends. The CDR3 consists of 13 residues. CDR3 sequence (DNA): TGTGCCATCAGACCCTCGACACAAGAGACCCAGTACTTC. Its translation is CAIRPSTQETQYF.